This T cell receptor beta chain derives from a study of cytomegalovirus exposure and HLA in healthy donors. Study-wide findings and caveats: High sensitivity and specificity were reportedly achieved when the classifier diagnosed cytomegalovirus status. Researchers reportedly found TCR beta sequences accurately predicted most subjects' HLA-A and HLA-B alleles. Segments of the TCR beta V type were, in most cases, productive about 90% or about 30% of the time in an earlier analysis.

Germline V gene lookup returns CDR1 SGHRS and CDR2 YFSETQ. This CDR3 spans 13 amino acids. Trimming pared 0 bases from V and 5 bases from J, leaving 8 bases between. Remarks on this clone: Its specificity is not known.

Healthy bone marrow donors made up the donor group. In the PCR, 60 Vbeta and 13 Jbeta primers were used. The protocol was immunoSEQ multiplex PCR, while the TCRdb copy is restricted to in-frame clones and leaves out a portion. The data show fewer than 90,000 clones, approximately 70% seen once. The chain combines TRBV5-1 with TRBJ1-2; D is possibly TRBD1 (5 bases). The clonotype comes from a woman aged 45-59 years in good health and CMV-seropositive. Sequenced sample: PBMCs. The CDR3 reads CASSLVGGYGYTF. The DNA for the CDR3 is TGCGCCAGCAGCTTGGTTGGGGGGTATGGCTACACCTTC.